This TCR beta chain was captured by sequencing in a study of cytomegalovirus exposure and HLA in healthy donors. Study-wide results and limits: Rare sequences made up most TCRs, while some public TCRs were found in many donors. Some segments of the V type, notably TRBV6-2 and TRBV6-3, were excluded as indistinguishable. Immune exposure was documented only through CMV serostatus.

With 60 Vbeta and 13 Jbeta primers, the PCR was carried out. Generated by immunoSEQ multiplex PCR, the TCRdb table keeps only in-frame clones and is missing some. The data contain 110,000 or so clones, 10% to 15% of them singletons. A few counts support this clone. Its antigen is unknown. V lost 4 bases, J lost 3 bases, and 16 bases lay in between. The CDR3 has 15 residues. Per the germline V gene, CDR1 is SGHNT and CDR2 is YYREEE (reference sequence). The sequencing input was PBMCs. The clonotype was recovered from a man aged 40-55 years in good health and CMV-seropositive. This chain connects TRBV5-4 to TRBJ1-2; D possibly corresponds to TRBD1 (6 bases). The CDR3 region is CASSRSTGFDYGYTF. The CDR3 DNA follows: TGTGCCAGCAGCCGGTCTACAGGGTTTGACTATGGCTACACCTTC.